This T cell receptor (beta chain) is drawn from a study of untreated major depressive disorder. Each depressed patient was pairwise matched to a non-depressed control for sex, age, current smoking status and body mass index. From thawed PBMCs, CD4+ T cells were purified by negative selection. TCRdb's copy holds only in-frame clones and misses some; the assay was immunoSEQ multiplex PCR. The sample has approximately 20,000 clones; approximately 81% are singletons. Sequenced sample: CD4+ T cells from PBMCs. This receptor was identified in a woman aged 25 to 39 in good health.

The CDR3 spells CASSLGRGTGELFF. In DNA, the CDR3 is TGCGCCAGCAGCCTGGGACGCGGCACCGGGGAGCTGTTTTTT. The gene calls are TRBV4-1 and TRBJ2-2; possibly TRBD1 or TRBD2 for D (5 bases each). Germline loops: CDR1 MGHRA, CDR2 YSYEKL. The CDR3 consists of 14 residues. The ends were cut back, 4 bases at V and 4 bases at J, with 10 bases in the middle.